This T cell receptor beta chain derives from a study of cytomegalovirus exposure and HLA in healthy donors. About the study: There were some 380 genotyped donors. Of these, about 80% fell in the genetic ancestry cluster associated with self-reported Caucasian donors.

The CDR3 loop spans 13 amino acids. The germline gives CDR1 MNHNS, CDR2 SASEGT. The V and J ends lost 6 bases and 8 bases respectively, with 16 bases between them. Study-level points and caveats: Another analysis was done later, and it associated approximately 17,000 TCR beta sequences with HLA alleles at 0.05 false discovery rate. Donors belonging to an Asian-associated ancestry cluster reportedly showed fewer N-insertions in productive TCRs than the roughly 700-donor mean, according to what a later analysis found. HLA restriction was apparent for most CMV-associated TCR beta chains in a later analysis.

The primer mix had 60 Vbeta and 13 Jbeta primers. Generated by immunoSEQ multiplex PCR, the TCRdb table keeps only in-frame clones and is missing some. The sample's table shows 140,000 or so clones. With respect to this clone: The antigen is unknown.

The sequencing sample was made of PBMCs. The receptor was derived from a male donor in good health and CMV-seronegative. V gene TRBV6-1 combines with J gene TRBJ1-2; D is unresolved. The CDR3 nucleotides are TGTGCCAGCAGCCCCAAGTTTGGGCAAGGCTACACCTTC. Translating it yields CASSPKFGQGYTF.